This passage covers 31 T cell receptor beta chains from one sample sequenced in a study of cytomegalovirus exposure and HLA in healthy donors. PCR was performed using 60 Vbeta and 13 Jbeta primers. Here immunoSEQ multiplex PCR was the method, and the copy in TCRdb shows in-frame clones only, minus some. The table lists about 150,000 clones, 80% to 85% of them singletons. Sequencing was carried out using PBMCs. These receptors came from a woman younger than 30 in good health and CMV-seronegative.

Only one count was recorded for this clone. The junction departs from germline at one end; a sequencing error may be responsible. This rearrangement joins TRBV7-9 to TRBJ1-1, with D unresolved. Germline CDR1 reads SEHNR; CDR2 reads FQNEAQ (reference sequence). The CDR3 sequence is 12 residues long. CDR3 bases: TGTGCCAGCAGCTCCCCAAGAGGCGAGGTTCCGTTC. Its translation is CASSSPRGEVPF.

The genes are TRBV10-1 and TRBJ2-7, with D possibly being TRBD1 (5 bases). Germline V lookup: CDR1 WNHNN, CDR2 SYGVQD (reference sequence). The CDR3 spans 11 residues. Trimming removed 5 bases at V and 6 bases at J, with 8 bases between. CDR3 region: CASSPGREQYF. CDR3 in DNA: TGCGCCAGCAGTCCAGGGCGCGAGCAGTACTTC.

This chain connects TRBV15 to TRBJ1-5, with D uncertain. Trimming left V 3 bases short and J 6 bases short, with 15 bases between. CDR1 is LNHNV, CDR2 YYDKDF, per germline (reference sequence). The CDR3 consists of 15 residues. CDR3 residues: CATSRAADFRQPQHF. CDR3 bases: TGTGCCACCAGCAGGGCCGCGGACTTTCGTCAGCCCCAGCATTTT.

This chain uses TRBV27 with TRBJ2-1; 8 positions match TRBD1. V lost 4 bases and J lost 8; bases outside the gene matches: 10. Per germline, CDR1 MNHEY and CDR2 SMNVEV (reference sequence). The CDR3 loop spans 15 amino acids. CDR3 DNA: TGTGCCAGCAGTTCAGGGGGCCTCTCCAGCCATGAGCAGTTCTTC. Its translation: CASSSGGLSSHEQFF.

The chain carries TRBV4-2 and TRBJ2-3, with 7 bases fitting TRBD2. CDR3 length: 17 residues. Per germline, CDR1 LGHNA and CDR2 YNFKEQ. Trimming took 0 bases from V and 4 from J; bases not matched to a gene: 10. The CDR3 sequence: CASSQEGRGRAADTQYF. The CDR3 nucleotides are TGTGCCAGCAGCCAAGAGGGACGGGGGAGGGCGGCAGATACGCAGTATTTT.

The chain employs TRBV14 and TRBJ1-2, with unresolved D. The CDR3 is made up of 17 amino acids. Germline values: CDR1 SGHDN, CDR2 FVKESK. Trimming shortened V by 4 bases and J by 4 bases, and 22 bases separated the two germline ends. The CDR3 nucleotides read TGTGCCAGCAGCCGACGGGGAATGGTAGGGTTCCTCTATGGCTACACCTTC. It codes for CASSRRGMVGFLYGYTF.

This chain links TRBV5-4 with TRBJ1-1, with TRBD1 matching over 10 bases. Germline-derived CDR1 and CDR2 are SGHNT and YYREEE (reference sequence). V dropped 4 bases and J dropped 3; count of bases not matched to a gene: 9. The CDR3 runs to 16 residues. This chain's CDR3 is CASSPGGGQGYTEAFF. In DNA, the CDR3 is TGTGCCAGCAGCCCGGGTGGGGGACAGGGGTACACTGAAGCTTTCTTT.

The rearrangement uses TRBV11-2 and TRBJ2-7; 7 bases fit TRBD2. CDR1 SGHAT and CDR2 FQNNGV come from the germline V gene. The CDR3 spans 16 residues. V shed 5 bases and J 6 bases; nucleotides not matched to a gene: 16. The chain's CDR3 is CASSLGGNRDPLEQYF. The CDR3 DNA sequence: TGTGCCAGCAGCCTGGGAGGGAACAGAGACCCTCTCGAGCAGTACTTC.

The chain carries TRBV11-2 and TRBJ1-1, with D hard to call. The CDR3 consists of 15 residues. CDR1 is SGHAT and CDR2 is FQNNGV in the germline V gene. V lost 5 bases to trimming and J lost 4 bases, with 17 bases between them. The CDR3 is CASSLNGVDATEAFF. In nucleotides, the CDR3 is TGTGCCAGCAGCCTAAACGGAGTAGATGCCACTGAAGCTTTCTTT. Looking up the rest from reference TRBV11-2 and TRBJ1-1 gives the full variable domain: EAGVAQSPRYKIIEKRQSVAFWCNPISGHATLYWYQQILGQGPKLLIQFQNNGVVDDSQLPKDRFSAERLKGVDSTLKIQPAKLEDSAVYLCASSLNGVDATEAFFGQGTRLTVV.

In its sample, this clone was seen a few times. The J gene is TRBJ1-2, the V gene TRBV7-8; D uncertain. V shed 7 bases and J shed 0 bases, with 21 bases lying between them. CDR3 length: 17 residues. The germline gives CDR1 SGHVS, CDR2 FQNEAQ. The CDR3 DNA reads TGTGCCAGCACCTCAGAAAACCGAGGGATTTCTAACTATGGCTACACCTTC. It encodes CASTSENRGISNYGYTF.

The V gene is TRBV7-2, the J gene TRBJ2-2; D uncertain. The length of the CDR3 is 14 residues. The germline V gene has CDR1 SGHTA and CDR2 FQGNSA. V shed 1 base and J shed 3 bases, with 6 bases lying between them. The CDR3 sequence: CASSLELYTGELFF. CDR3 nucleotide sequence: TGTGCCAGCAGCTTAGAACTTTACACCGGGGAGCTGTTTTTT.

The chain uses TRBV5-6 and TRBJ2-1; TRBD1 is a possible D gene (7 bases). The V end lost 1 base, the J end lost 8 bases, and 16 bases lay between the germline ends. The CDR3 totals 15 residues. Germline CDR1 reads SGHDT; CDR2 reads YYEEEE. Written as DNA, the CDR3 is TGTGCCAGCAGCTTGTATCAGGGGGGCAGGGATGAGCAGTTCTTC. As protein: CASSLYQGGRDEQFF.

The chain links TRBV7-9 to TRBJ2-5, with D possibly matching TRBD2 (6 bases). The J call is in doubt because the DNA end fits TRBJ2-7 better. Germline CDR1 is SEHNR and CDR2 is FQNEAQ (reference sequence). This CDR3 comprises 15 residues. Here the CDR3 reads CASSLSRGISYEQYF. The CDR3 DNA is TGTGCCAGCAGCTTGAGTCGGGGGATCTCCTACGAGCAGTACTTC.

J is TRBJ1-2 and V is TRBV25-1; D remains ambiguous. The V gene lost 2 bases and the J gene lost 4 bases, with 11 bases spanning the gap. This CDR3 spans 14 amino acids. Germline CDR1 MGHDK, CDR2 SYGVNS. The CDR3 DNA sequence: TGTGCCAGCAGTGAACTTGGCAGGTTCTATGGCTACACCTTC. This codes for CASSELGRFYGYTF.

This chain links TRBV19 with TRBJ1-6; D remains ambiguous. Germline loops: CDR1 LNHDA, CDR2 SQIVND (reference sequence). The CDR3 is 15 residues long. V gave up 7 bases and J gave up 9 bases, with 19 bases separating them. Written as DNA, the CDR3 is TGTGCCAGTAAGATATTGGGAGGAGGCGGTTCACCCCTCCACTTT. It is translated as CASKILGGGGSPLHF.

V is TRBV7-8 and J is TRBJ1-5, with D maybe TRBD1 (6 bases). CDR3 length: 15 amino acids. The V gene lost 5 bases and the J gene lost 3 bases, with 14 bases spanning the gap. Germline values: CDR1 SGHVS, CDR2 FQNEAQ. The CDR3 protein is CASSTHRDTNQPQHF. For the CDR3, the DNA is TGTGCCAGCAGCACCCACCGGGACACCAATCAGCCCCAGCATTTT.

The chain uses TRBV5-1 and TRBJ1-3, with 8 bases that match TRBD1. V was clipped by 0 bases and J by 0 bases; unmatched bases: 2. Germline CDR1 reads SGHRS; CDR2 reads YFSETQ. This CDR3 has 16 residues. The CDR3 region is CASSLDGQGSGNTIYF. The CDR3 region has the DNA TGCGCCAGCAGCTTGGATGGACAGGGCTCTGGAAACACCATATATTTT. The full variable domain, in which reference TRBV5-1 and TRBJ1-3 provide the parts outside the CDR3, is KAGVTQTPRYLIKTRGQQVTLSCSPISGHRSVSWYQQTPGQGLQFLFEYFSETQRNKGNFPGRFSGRQFSNSRSEMNVSTLELGDSALYLCASSLDGQGSGNTIYFGEGSWLTVV.

The chain has TRBV9 and TRBJ2-6; 7 bases fit TRBD2. The CDR3 length is 16 residues. In germline, CDR1 is SGDLS, CDR2 YYNGEE. V dropped 2 bases and J dropped 1; count of bases not matched to a gene: 3. CDR3 region: CASSVGGWSGANVLTF. CDR3 DNA: TGTGCCAGCAGCGTGGGGGGGTGGTCTGGGGCCAACGTCCTGACTTTC.

This chain connects TRBV10-3 to TRBJ2-7; D is possibly TRBD2 (6 bases). V was cut by 8 bases and J by 5 bases, with 16 bases left in between. The CDR3 is 13 amino acids. The germline V gene encodes CDR1 ENHRY and CDR2 SYGVKD. CDR3 loop: CAIRDWSVDEQYF. As DNA, the CDR3 is TGTGCCATCCGGGACTGGTCGGTCGACGAGCAGTACTTC.

In this sample, this clone turned up a few times. V usage is TRBV28 and J usage is TRBJ2-7, with unresolved D. Per germline, CDR1 MDHEN and CDR2 SYDVKM. V lost 3 bases and J lost 0, with 18 bases in between. The CDR3 is 17 residues long. The CDR3 sequence: CASSFPLTTNLSYEQYF. CDR3 nucleotide sequence: TGTGCCAGCAGTTTCCCGCTGACAACCAACCTCTCCTACGAGCAGTACTTC. Looking up the rest from reference TRBV28 and TRBJ2-7 gives the full variable domain: DVKVTQSSRYLVKRTGEKVFLECVQDMDHENMFWYRQDPGLGLRLIYFSYDVKMKEKGDIPEGYSVSREKKERFSLILESASTNQTSMYLCASSFPLTTNLSYEQYFGPGTRLTVT.

The chain employs TRBV27 and TRBJ2-7, with D perhaps TRBD1 (6 bases). The CDR3 runs 13 residues. Germline loops: CDR1 MNHEY, CDR2 SMNVEV (reference sequence). Deletions cut 5 bases from V and 1 base from J, with 9 bases between. The CDR3 DNA reads as TGTGCCAGCAGTCATGGACAGTCCTACGAGCAGTACTTC. It specifies CASSHGQSYEQYF.

This sequence joins TRBV5-4 and TRBJ2-1; 9 bases match TRBD2. J gave up 4 bases and V 1 base, and 3 bases lay outside the gene matches. CDR1 and CDR2 from the germline V gene are SGHNT and YYREEE (reference sequence). This CDR3 region has 15 residues. CDR3 in DNA: TGTGCCAGCAGCTTGCGCGGGGGGGGGTACAATGAGCAGTTCTTC. It encodes CASSLRGGGYNEQFF.

V usage is TRBV5-1 and J usage is TRBJ1-2; no reliable D call. Deletions cut 7 bases from V and 0 bases from J, with 10 bases between. The germline V gene encodes CDR1 SGHRS and CDR2 YFSETQ. The CDR3 runs to 13 residues. This chain's CDR3 is CASSVGANYGYTF. The CDR3 nucleotides read TGCGCCAGCTCCGTGGGCGCTAACTATGGCTACACCTTC.

Turning to this clone: An end of the junction does not agree with germline; a read error may underlie this. The V call is TRBV5-1, the J call TRBJ2-7; 9 positions match TRBD1. The CDR3 length is 16 residues. Looked up from germline, CDR1 is SGHRS and CDR2 is YFSETQ. The CDR3 loop reads CASSLDTGGLNYERYF. The CDR3 DNA reads as TGCGCCAGCAGCTTGGATACAGGGGGCCTGAACTACGAGCGGTACTTC.

The chain employs TRBV9 and TRBJ1-5; 11 bases map to TRBD1. Germline V gene lookup returns CDR1 SGDLS and CDR2 YYNGEE. CDR3 size: 15 residues. V lost 3 bases and J lost 2; bases outside the gene matches: 1. CDR3 loop: CASSGTGGGNQPQHF. The CDR3 DNA is TGTGCCAGCAGCGGGACAGGGGGCGGCAATCAGCCCCAGCATTTT.

This clone was recorded a few times. The chain joins TRBV19 to TRBJ1-1; D remains unclear. This CDR3 has 13 amino acids. The germline V gene encodes CDR1 LNHDA and CDR2 SQIVND (reference sequence). The V end was cut by 7 bases, the J end by 3 bases, with 12 bases between. The CDR3 loop reads CASTLTRYTEAFF. Written as DNA, the CDR3 is TGTGCCAGTACCTTAACTAGGTACACTGAAGCTTTCTTT. Variable domain in full (rest from reference TRBV19 and TRBJ1-1): DGGITQSPKYLFRKEGQNVTLSCEQNLNHDAMYWYRQDPGQGLRLIYYSQIVNDFQKGDIAEGYSVSREKKESFPLTVTSAQKNPTAFYLCASTLTRYTEAFFGQGTRLTVV.

The rearrangement links TRBV30 to TRBJ2-1; 9 nucleotides align to TRBD2. V trimming: 4 bases; J trimming: 4 bases; junction bases outside the gene matches: 5. The CDR3 contains 14 residues. In germline, CDR1 is GTSNPN, CDR2 SVGIG (reference sequence). The CDR3 reads CAWMGAGGYNEQFF. The CDR3 DNA follows: TGTGCCTGGATGGGAGCGGGGGGTTACAATGAGCAGTTCTTC.

The table lists this clone with a count of one. The gene calls are TRBV10-1 and TRBJ2-2, with D hard to call. This CDR3 region has 16 residues. The germline CDR1 and CDR2 sequences are WNHNN and SYGVQD (reference sequence). Trimming stripped 10 bases from V and 1 base from J, with 19 bases between. CDR3 in DNA: TGCGCCACCCAAGGTGGTCAACAGAAGAACACCGGGGAGCTGTTTTTT. Amino acid sequence: CATQGGQQKNTGELFF.

V gene TRBV11-2 combines with J gene TRBJ2-3, with TRBD2 matching 8 bases. The CDR3 length is 15 residues. Looked up from germline, CDR1 is SGHAT and CDR2 is FQNNGV. Trimming cost V 5 bases and J 5 bases; bases outside gene matches: 9. The CDR3 DNA reads TGTGCCAGCAGCCCCTCGGCGGGGGGAAGAGATACGCAGTATTTT. Amino acids: CASSPSAGGRDTQYF. Filled out from reference TRBV11-2 and TRBJ2-3, the complete variable domain reads EAGVAQSPRYKIIEKRQSVAFWCNPISGHATLYWYQQILGQGPKLLIQFQNNGVVDDSQLPKDRFSAERLKGVDSTLKIQPAKLEDSAVYLCASSPSAGGRDTQYFGPGTRLTVL.

This rearrangement joins TRBV9 to TRBJ1-2; TRBD1 might be the D (5 bases). Germline V CDR1 and CDR2: SGDLS, YYNGEE. This CDR3 region has 14 residues. Trimming shortened V by 0 bases and J by 4 bases, and 10 bases separated the two germline ends. For the CDR3, the DNA is TGTGCCAGCAGCGTAGGCCGGGGGGGCTATGGCTACACCTTC. Translated: CASSVGRGGYGYTF.

The rearrangement uses TRBV7-9 and TRBJ2-3; 7 nucleotides match TRBD2. The germline gives CDR1 SEHNR, CDR2 FQNEAQ (reference sequence). CDR3 size: 16 residues. The V segment lost 0 bases and the J segment 2 bases; nucleotides outside the gene matches: 5. The CDR3 region has the DNA TGTGCCAGCAGCTTAGCAATACGGGGGGTCACAGATACGCAGTATTTT. It codes for CASSLAIRGVTDTQYF.